The 22 T cell receptor beta chains below come from one sample, sequenced in a study of blood T cell repertoires in COVID-19. Sequencing was performed with immunoSEQ multiplex PCR; in TCRdb, only in-frame clones are kept and a portion is missing. The table includes 200,000 to 250,000 clones, 87% detected once. The source material was peripheral blood. The source is a woman between 18 and 29 years old who had recovered from COVID-19.

The chain links TRBV9 to TRBJ2-2, with D uncertain. CDR1 is SGDLS and CDR2 is YYNGEE in the germline V gene. The CDR3 has 15 residues. Trimming took off 4 bases at V and 6 bases at J, with 16 bases between the two ends. As DNA, the CDR3 is TGTGCCAGCAGCCTCCCGCAAGACTCGGCCGGGGAGCTGTTTTTT. This codes for CASSLPQDSAGELFF.

The chain joins TRBV6-5 to TRBJ1-1, with TRBD1 matching 10 bases. Per the germline V gene, CDR1 is MNHEY and CDR2 is SVGAGI. This CDR3 comprises 15 residues. J was trimmed by 5 bases and V by 3 bases; bases with no gene match: 6. This CDR3 is CASSYQGQGMTEAFF. CDR3 DNA: TGTGCCAGCAGTTATCAGGGACAGGGGATGACTGAAGCTTTCTTT.

The chain uses TRBV4-3 and TRBJ2-7, with 10 bases fitting TRBD1. V was clipped by 4 bases and J by 2 bases; unmatched bases: 5. Per the germline V gene, CDR1 is LGHNA and CDR2 is YSLEER. This CDR3 has 15 amino acids. Here the CDR3 reads CASSPGTGEPYEQYF. The CDR3, as DNA: TGCGCCAGCAGCCCGGGGACAGGGGAGCCCTACGAGCAGTACTTC.

This chain links TRBV2 with TRBJ2-2; TRBD1 matches at 9 bases. J gave up 6 bases and V 4 bases, and 3 bases lay outside the gene matches. CDR1 is SNHLY and CDR2 is FYNNEI in the germline V gene. The CDR3 has 14 amino acids. The CDR3 here is CASSGQGEAGELFF. CDR3 DNA sequence: TGTGCCAGCAGTGGACAGGGGGAGGCCGGGGAGCTGTTTTTT.

The chain couples TRBV3-1 (or the pseudogene TRBV3-2) to TRBJ2-2; D may be TRBD1 (7 bases). Germline V gene data show CDR1 as LGHDT and CDR2 as YNNKEL (reference sequence). The CDR3 sequence is 17 residues long. The ends were cut back, 1 base at V and 3 bases at J, with 15 bases in the middle. This CDR3 reads CASSQAGAGGYTGELFF. CDR3 coding DNA: TGTGCCAGCAGCCAAGCGGGTGCAGGGGGGTACACCGGGGAGCTGTTTTTT.

This rearrangement joins TRBV30 to TRBJ1-1; D not certain. The germline gives CDR1 GTSNPN, CDR2 SVGIG (reference sequence). V dropped 1 base and J dropped 1 base, with 7 bases sitting between them. The CDR3 loop spans 13 amino acids. CDR3 in DNA: TGTGCCTGGAGTGAACACCCGAACACTGAAGCTTTCTTT. Protein product: CAWSEHPNTEAFF.

The CDR3 region has the DNA TGCAGCGTCGATGGGCAGCGCACAGATACGCAGTATTTT. Translating gives CSVDGQRTDTQYF. The rearrangement links TRBV29-1 to TRBJ2-3, with D hard to call. V was shortened by 6 bases and J by 1 base, with 11 bases between the two germline ends. This CDR3 comprises 13 residues. From germline, CDR1 is SQVTM and CDR2 ANQGSEA.

The chain uses TRBV9 and TRBJ2-7; 7 nucleotides agree with TRBD1. V lost 5 bases to trimming and J lost 0 bases; unmatched junction nucleotides: 8. This CDR3 region has 15 residues. CDR1 and CDR2 from the germline V gene are SGDLS and YYNGEE. The CDR3 DNA is TGTGCCAGCAGTCCTTCGACAGGGAGCTCCTACGAGCAGTACTTC. It yields the protein CASSPSTGSSYEQYF.

The rearrangement uses TRBV19 and TRBJ2-7; 8 bases line up with TRBD2. This CDR3 spans 14 amino acids. Germline CDR1 is LNHDA and CDR2 is SQIVND (reference sequence). J lost 3 bases, V lost 4 bases, and 5 bases had no gene match. CDR3 in amino acids: CASSTGLGVYEQYF. CDR3 in DNA: TGTGCCAGTAGTACGGGACTAGGAGTCTACGAGCAGTACTTC.

The genes are TRBV28 and TRBJ2-3, with TRBD1 matching over 10 bases. This CDR3 contains 16 residues. The V gene end was trimmed by 5 bases and the J gene end by 6 bases; junction bases not matched to a gene: 11. The V gene's germline CDR1 is MDHEN and CDR2 SYDVKM. The CDR3 DNA reads as TGTGCCAGCAGTACTCCCCGACAGGGGGCGTCGGATACGCAGTATTTT. Protein product: CASSTPRQGASDTQYF.

The rearrangement joins TRBV7-3 to TRBJ1-3, with D possibly TRBD1 on 6 matching bases. V dropped 0 bases and J dropped 0 bases, with 6 bases sitting between them. The germline V gene encodes CDR1 SGHTA and CDR2 FQGTGA. The CDR3 consists of 15 residues. The CDR3 here is CASSLTGGSGNTIYF. The CDR3, as DNA: TGTGCCAGCAGCTTAACAGGGGGCTCTGGAAACACCATATATTTT.

The genes are TRBV6-2 or TRBV6-3 and TRBJ1-5; 7 positions match TRBD1. Germline V gives CDR1 MNHEY, CDR2 SVGEGT. CDR3 size: 15 residues. After removal of 6 bases from V and 6 bases from J, the junction contained 11 bases not matched to a gene. CDR3 sequence reads: CASSRSTGRSQPQHF. DNA for the CDR3: TGTGCCAGCAGCCGCTCGACAGGGAGATCTCAGCCCCAGCATTTT.

The genes are TRBV9 and TRBJ2-7, with 9 bases aligning to TRBD1. This CDR3 contains 13 residues. V was pared by 7 bases and J by 4 bases, with 6 bases of the junction left unmatched. Germline V gene data show CDR1 as SGDLS and CDR2 as YYNGEE. The CDR3 DNA is TGTGCCAGCGGACCGGGACAGGGATACGAGCAGTACTTC. Amino acid sequence: CASGPGQGYEQYF.

This clone was picked up a small number of times. The gene calls are TRBV5-4 and TRBJ2-7; 9 bases align to TRBD1. Germline CDR1 reads SGHNT; CDR2 reads YYREEE (reference sequence). This CDR3 contains 14 residues. The ends lost 3 bases at V and 5 bases at J; junction bases unmatched: 6. The CDR3 bases are TGTGCCAGCAGCTACCGGGACAGGGATAACGAGCAGTACTTC. It translates to CASSYRDRDNEQYF. Together with reference TRBV5-4 and TRBJ2-7, the CDR3 gives the full variable domain: ETGVTQSPTHLIKTRGQQVTLRCSSQSGHNTVSWYQQALGQGPQFIFQYYREEENGRGNFPPRFSGLQFPNYSSELNVNALELDDSALYLCASSYRDRDNEQYFGPGTRLTVT.

V usage is TRBV19 and J usage is TRBJ1-4, with 7 bases aligning to TRBD1. This CDR3 spans 14 amino acids. V trimming: 6 bases; J trimming: 7 bases; junction bases outside the gene matches: 8. The V gene's germline CDR1 is LNHDA and CDR2 SQIVND (reference sequence). In DNA, the CDR3 is TGTGCCAGTAGACAACTCGGGACAGTTGAAAAACTGTTTTTT. Translation gives CASRQLGTVEKLFF.

This clone has more than one count but fewer than ten. This sequence joins TRBV7-3 and TRBJ1-2; TRBD1 might be the D (5 bases). The CDR3 spans 14 residues. From germline, CDR1 is SGHTA and CDR2 FQGTGA. Trimming left V 1 base short and J 7 bases short, with 13 bases between. CDR3 loop: CASSLMAGLGGYTF. CDR3 DNA sequence: TGTGCCAGCAGCTTAATGGCAGGGTTGGGTGGCTACACCTTC.

The rearrangement joins TRBV6-2 or TRBV6-3 to TRBJ2-3; perhaps TRBD2 as D (6 bases). Germline-derived CDR1 and CDR2 are MNHEY and SVGEGT. The CDR3 is 13 amino acids. V was trimmed by 2 bases and J by 3 bases, leaving 6 bases between them. The CDR3: CASSYGGTDTQYF. The CDR3 DNA sequence: TGTGCCAGCAGTTACGGGGGGACAGATACGCAGTATTTT.

This clone appeared a few times. This rearrangement joins TRBV7-6 to TRBJ2-3, with TRBD2 matching 16 bases. Per the germline V gene, CDR1 is SGHVS and CDR2 is FNYEAQ. Trimming cost V 2 bases and J 1 base; bases outside gene matches: 6. The CDR3 extends over 19 amino acids. The CDR3 loop reads CASSLRGLAGGARTDTQYF. The CDR3, as DNA: TGTGCCAGCAGCTTAAGGGGACTAGCGGGAGGGGCACGCACAGATACGCAGTATTTT.

The J gene is TRBJ1-2, the V gene TRBV12-3 or TRBV12-4; D might be TRBD1 (5 bases). CDR3 length equals 12 residues. The V end lost 3 bases, the J end lost 8 bases, and 10 bases lay between the germline ends. The CDR3 is CASSLGGEGYTF. Here the CDR3 DNA reads TGTGCCAGCAGTTTGGGGGGGGAGGGCTACACCTTC.

The chain has TRBV19 and TRBJ1-2; perhaps TRBD1 as D (5 bases). Germline V gene lookup returns CDR1 LNHDA and CDR2 SQIVND (reference sequence). Trimming left V 7 bases short and J 0 bases short, with 15 bases between. The CDR3 spans 15 residues. CDR3 nucleotides: TGTGCCAGTATTGCCAACAGGATATCTAACTATGGCTACACCTTC. Encoded protein: CASIANRISNYGYTF.

The V call is TRBV14, the J call TRBJ2-4; a possible D gene is TRBD1 (6 bases). Germline CDR1 and CDR2: SGHDN and FVKESK. V was trimmed by 2 bases and J by 6 bases, leaving 11 bases between them. The CDR3 length is 14 residues. The CDR3 DNA follows: TGTGCCAGCAGCCAATCCACCAGGGGAAACATTCAGTACTTC. Encoded protein: CASSQSTRGNIQYF.

V is TRBV15 and J is TRBJ2-7; weak D call: TRBD2 (6 bases). The germline V gene has CDR1 LNHNV and CDR2 YYDKDF (reference sequence). V lost 6 bases and J lost 3, with 24 bases in between. This CDR3 is 17 amino acids long. The CDR3 DNA is TGTGCCACCAGTCCCAGTCGGGAGCTATTTTCAAACTACGAGCAGTACTTC. It encodes CATSPSRELFSNYEQYF. The variable domain in full, with the rest retrieved from reference TRBV15 and TRBJ2-7, is DAMVIQNPRYQVTQFGKPVTLSCSQTLNHNVMYWYQQKSSQAPKLLFHYYDKDFNNEADTPDNFQSRRPNTSFCFLDIRSPGLGDTAMYLCATSPSRELFSNYEQYFGPGTRLTVT.